These 9 T cell receptor beta chains were all obtained from the same sample, sequenced in a study of T cell responses to AZD1222 COVID-19 vaccine. Only in-frame clones appear in the TCRdb table, and some are missing; sequencing was by immunoSEQ multiplex PCR. This table holds 110,000 to 150,000 clones, about 93% found once. Sequencing used peripheral blood, obtained on day 0 of AZD1222 vaccination. These receptors all come from an adult in good health.

This sequence joins TRBV6-5 and TRBJ2-3, with 10 positions matching TRBD1. The CDR3 contains 15 residues. V lost 6 bases to trimming and J lost 1 base; unmatched junction nucleotides: 4. Germline V lookup: CDR1 MNHEY, CDR2 SVGAGI. The CDR3 bases are TGTGCCAGCAGCCAAGGGACAGGGGGCACAGATACGCAGTATTTT. Translation: CASSQGTGGTDTQYF.

The V call is TRBV15, the J call TRBJ2-7; D unclear. This CDR3 is 15 amino acids long. The germline gives CDR1 LNHNV, CDR2 YYDKDF (reference sequence). The germline V and J ends were trimmed by 5 bases and 1 base, with 15 bases remaining between them. The CDR3 is CATSSGHGISYEQYF. The CDR3 DNA is TGTGCCACCAGCTCGGGCCATGGGATATCCTACGAGCAGTACTTC. The variable domain in full, completed from reference TRBV15 and TRBJ2-7, reads DAMVIQNPRYQVTQFGKPVTLSCSQTLNHNVMYWYQQKSSQAPKLLFHYYDKDFNNEADTPDNFQSRRPNTSFCFLDIRSPGLGDTAMYLCATSSGHGISYEQYFGPGTRLTVT.

The chain uses TRBV18 and TRBJ1-4; D is unresolved. The CDR3 covers 15 residues. V was shortened by 0 bases and J by 4 bases, with 9 bases between the two germline ends. The germline V gene has CDR1 KGHSH and CDR2 LQKENI. The CDR3 sequence: CASSPPSSGNEKLFF. DNA of the CDR3: TGTGCCAGCTCACCACCGTCTAGCGGTAATGAAAAACTGTTTTTT.

The rearrangement joins TRBV5-8 to TRBJ2-7; no clear D gene. The CDR3 runs 15 residues. Germline-derived CDR1 and CDR2 are SGHTS and YDEGEE. Trimming cost V 0 bases and J 3 bases, with 13 bases left between them. The CDR3 protein is CASSLGAGPFYEQYF. CDR3 bases: TGTGCCAGCAGCTTGGGGGCAGGACCCTTCTACGAGCAGTACTTC.

The chain combines TRBV3-1 (or the pseudogene TRBV3-2) with TRBJ2-5; TRBD2 agrees at 9 bases. CDR3 length: 14 amino acids. Germline V CDR1 and CDR2: LGHDT, YNNKEL (reference sequence). The ends lost 5 bases at V and 2 bases at J; junction bases unmatched: 3. The CDR3 nucleotides read TGTGCCAGCAGCATCGGACTAGCGCAAGAGACCCAGTACTTC. Protein: CASSIGLAQETQYF.

The chain couples TRBV9 to TRBJ2-3; D is possibly TRBD2 (5 bases). CDR1 SGDLS and CDR2 YYNGEE come from the germline V gene. Trimming shortened V by 4 bases and J by 6 bases, and 21 bases separated the two germline ends. The length of the CDR3 is 16 residues. The CDR3 loop reads CASSLRTGFISDTQYF. In DNA, the CDR3 is TGTGCCAGCAGCTTAAGGACGGGGTTTATATCGGATACGCAGTATTTT.

V is TRBV18 and J is TRBJ2-7; TRBD2 matches at 7 bases. V shed 6 bases and J 5 bases; nucleotides not matched to a gene: 10. The CDR3 has 14 residues. The V gene's germline CDR1 is KGHSH and CDR2 LQKENI. This CDR3 is CASSWEGRDDEQYF. The CDR3 coding sequence is TGTGCCAGCTCGTGGGAGGGGCGGGACGACGAGCAGTACTTC.

The gene calls are TRBV7-9 and TRBJ1-4, with D possibly being TRBD1 (5 bases). This CDR3 contains 15 residues. V was cut by 4 bases and J by 7 bases, with 16 bases left in between. Germline CDR1 is SEHNR and CDR2 is FQNEAQ (reference sequence). The CDR3 DNA follows: TGTGCCAGCAGCTCCCCCGGGGGTGAGACTGAAAAACTGTTTTTT. It encodes CASSSPGGETEKLFF. The full variable domain, rest sourced from reference TRBV7-9 and TRBJ1-4, is DTGVSQNPRHKITKRGQNVTFRCDPISEHNRLYWYRQTLGQGPEFLTYFQNEAQLEKSRLLSDRFSAERPKGSFSTLEIQRTEQGDSAMYLCASSSPGGETEKLFFGSGTQLSVL.

In the case of this clone: Other nucleotide sequences in the sample specify the same CDR3. CDR3 in DNA: TGCGCCAGCAGCTTGGATAGCTTGAACACTGAAGCTTTCTTT. This codes for CASSLDSLNTEAFF. The rearrangement joins TRBV5-1 to TRBJ1-1; D is ambiguous. The V gene's germline CDR1 is SGHRS and CDR2 YFSETQ. The CDR3 covers 14 residues. The V end lost 0 bases, the J end lost 0 bases, and 6 bases lay between the germline ends.